The T cell receptor (beta chain) described here comes from a study of T cell responses to AZD1222 COVID-19 vaccine. Regarding the study as a whole: Baseline seropositives among AZD1222 recipients totaled only six or seven. Sampling that yielded the repertoires occurred only after the peak T cell response.

Germline V gene lookup returns CDR1 MRHNA and CDR2 SNTAGT. This CDR3 has 12 residues. Trimming took 0 bases from V and 8 from J, leaving 7 bases between them. As for this clone: No antigen is known for it.

The table came from immunoSEQ multiplex PCR; TCRdb's copy has only in-frame clones and leaves some out. This table has about 74,000 clones, less than 95% appearing once. The chain uses TRBV6-4 and TRBJ1-2, with a tentative D call TRBD1 (6 bases). Specimen: peripheral blood, collected 28 days after the second AZD1222 dose. The origin of this receptor is an adult who received the AZD1222 COVID-19 vaccine. CDR3 nucleotide sequence: TGTGCCAGCAGTGACTCCGACAGGGGCTACACCTTC. Translated: CASSDSDRGYTF.